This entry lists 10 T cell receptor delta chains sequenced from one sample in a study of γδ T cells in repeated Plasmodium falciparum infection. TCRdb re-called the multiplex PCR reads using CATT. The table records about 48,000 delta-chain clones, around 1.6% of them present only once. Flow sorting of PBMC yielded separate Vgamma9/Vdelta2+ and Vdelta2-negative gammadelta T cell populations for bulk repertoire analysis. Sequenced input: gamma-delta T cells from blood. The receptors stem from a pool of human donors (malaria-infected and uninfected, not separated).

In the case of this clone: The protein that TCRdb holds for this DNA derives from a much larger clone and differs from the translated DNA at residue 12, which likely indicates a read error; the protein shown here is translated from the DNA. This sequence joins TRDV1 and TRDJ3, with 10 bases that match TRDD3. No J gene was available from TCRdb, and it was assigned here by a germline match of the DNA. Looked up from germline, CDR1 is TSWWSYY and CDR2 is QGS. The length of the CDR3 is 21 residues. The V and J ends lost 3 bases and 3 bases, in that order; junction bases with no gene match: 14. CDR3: CALGDFYLGGYPNWDTRQMFF. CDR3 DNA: TGTGCTCTTGGGGATTTCTACCTTGGGGGATACCCCAACTGGGACACCCGACAGATGTTTTTC.

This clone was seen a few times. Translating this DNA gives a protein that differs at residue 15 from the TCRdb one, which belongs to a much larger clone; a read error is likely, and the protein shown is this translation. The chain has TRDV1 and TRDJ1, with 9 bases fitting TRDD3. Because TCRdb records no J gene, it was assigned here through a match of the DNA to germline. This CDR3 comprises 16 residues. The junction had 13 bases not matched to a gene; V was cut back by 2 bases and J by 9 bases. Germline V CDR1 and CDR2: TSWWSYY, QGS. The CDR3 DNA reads TGTGCTCTTGGGGAATTGGGGGATAGTTTGACAGCACAACTCATCTTT. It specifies CALGELGDSLTAQLIF.

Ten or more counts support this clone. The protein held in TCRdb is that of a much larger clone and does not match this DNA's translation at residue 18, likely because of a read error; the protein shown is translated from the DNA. The CDR3 nucleotides read TGTGCTCTTGGACCTCGCGTTCCTACCATGGGGACAAGACCCAAGTACACCTATAAACTCATCTTT. Its translation: CALGPRVPTMGTRPKYTYKLIF. This chain uses TRDV1 with TRDJ1; 7 positions match TRDD2. The germline V gene has CDR1 TSWWSYY and CDR2 QGS. CDR3 length equals 22 residues.

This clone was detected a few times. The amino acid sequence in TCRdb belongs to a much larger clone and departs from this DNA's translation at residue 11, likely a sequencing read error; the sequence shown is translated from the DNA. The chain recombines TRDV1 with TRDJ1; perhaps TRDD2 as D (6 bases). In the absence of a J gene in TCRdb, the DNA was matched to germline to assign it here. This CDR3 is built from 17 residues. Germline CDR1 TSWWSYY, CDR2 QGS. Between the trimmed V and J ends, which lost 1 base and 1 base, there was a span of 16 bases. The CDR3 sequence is CALGERDPTASTDKLIF. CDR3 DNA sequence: TGTGCTCTTGGGGAACGAGATCCTACGGCGAGCACCGATAAACTCATCTTT.

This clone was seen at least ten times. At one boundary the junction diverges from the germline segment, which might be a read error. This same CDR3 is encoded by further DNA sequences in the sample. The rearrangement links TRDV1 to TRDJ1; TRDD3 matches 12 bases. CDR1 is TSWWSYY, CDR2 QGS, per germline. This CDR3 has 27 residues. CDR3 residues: CALGEIWGASYPQYWGIHRCDTDKLIF. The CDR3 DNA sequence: TGTGCTCTTGGGGAAATTTGGGGTGCGTCCTACCCCCAGTACTGGGGGATACATCGTTGTGACACTGATAAACTCATCTTT.

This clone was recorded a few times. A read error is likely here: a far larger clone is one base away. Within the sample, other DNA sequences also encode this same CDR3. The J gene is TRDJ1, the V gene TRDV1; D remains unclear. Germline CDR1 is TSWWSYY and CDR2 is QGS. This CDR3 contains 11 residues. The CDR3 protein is CALGENRKLIF. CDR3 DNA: TGTGCTCTTGGGGAAAATCGTAAACTTATCTTT.

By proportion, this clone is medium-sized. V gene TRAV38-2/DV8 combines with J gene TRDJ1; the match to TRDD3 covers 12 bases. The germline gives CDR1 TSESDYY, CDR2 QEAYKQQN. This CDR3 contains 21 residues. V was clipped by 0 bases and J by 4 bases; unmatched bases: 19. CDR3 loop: CAYRSASILRWAGGYDDKLIF. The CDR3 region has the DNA TGTGCTTATAGGAGCGCGTCAATCCTCAGATGGGCTGGGGGATACGACGATAAACTCATCTTT.

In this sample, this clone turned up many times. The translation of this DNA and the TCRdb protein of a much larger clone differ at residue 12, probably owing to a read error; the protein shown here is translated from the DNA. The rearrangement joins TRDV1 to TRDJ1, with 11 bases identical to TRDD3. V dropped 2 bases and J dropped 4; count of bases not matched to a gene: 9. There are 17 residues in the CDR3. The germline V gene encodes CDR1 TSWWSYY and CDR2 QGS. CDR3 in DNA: TGTGCTCTTGGGGAATTATGGGGGATACGAGGCATCGATAAACTCATCTTT. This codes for CALGELWGIRGIDKLIF.

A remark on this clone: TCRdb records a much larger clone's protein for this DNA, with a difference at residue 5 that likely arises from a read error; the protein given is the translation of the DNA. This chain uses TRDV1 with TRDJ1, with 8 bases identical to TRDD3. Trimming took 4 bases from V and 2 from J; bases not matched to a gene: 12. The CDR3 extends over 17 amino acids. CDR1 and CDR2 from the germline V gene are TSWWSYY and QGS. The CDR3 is CALGGLTMGDGTDKLIF. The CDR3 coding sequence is TGTGCTCTTGGGGGACTAACGATGGGGGATGGGACCGATAAACTCATCTTT.

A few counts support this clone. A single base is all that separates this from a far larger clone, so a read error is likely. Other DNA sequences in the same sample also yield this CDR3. CDR3 in DNA: TGTGCCTTTAGAGGGGTTAGGTCGGGCTTACAGGGTGGGGGATTACTGTACACCGATAAACTCATCTTT. Residues: CAFRGVRSGLQGGGLLYTDKLIF. The chain couples TRDV3 to TRDJ1, with 8 bases identical to TRDD3. V lost 0 bases, J lost 0 bases, and 30 bases stayed unmatched. Germline CDR1 and CDR2: TVYSNPD and GDNSRS (reference sequence). There are 23 residues in the CDR3.